This T cell receptor (beta chain) was retrieved from a study of shared clonotypes between healthy human individuals. The table lists this clone with a count of one. Only in-frame clones appear in the TCRdb table, and some are missing; sequencing was by immunoSEQ multiplex PCR. The profile shows some 530,000 clones, over 75% of them singletons. This sequence was found in a woman aged 40 to 50 in good health. Some clones in this sample may be carry-over from other donors' samples. The sequenced material came from PBMCs.

The CDR3 DNA follows: TGTGCCAGCAGTGCCCCGAAGACGGACTATGGCTACACCTTC. Translating it yields CASSAPKTDYGYTF. The rearrangement uses TRBV28 and TRBJ1-2; no definite D call. Germline CDR1 MDHEN, CDR2 SYDVKM. The CDR3 runs to 14 residues. V was shortened by 5 bases and J by 3 bases, with 13 bases between the two germline ends.